These 26 T cell receptor beta chains share one sample of origin, sequenced in a study of T-cell memory formation after mild COVID-19. Each CDR3 protein gets one entry after TCRdb re-called the 5' RACE reads with MiXCR. The sample lists around 300,000 distinct CDR3 sequences, approximately 15% occurring once. The sequenced sample was PBMCs or a T cell subset sorted from them (not recorded which). The receptors were gathered from a man aged 18 to 29 who had mild COVID-19 (a few samples of this study predate the infection). Cell type and time point are not known.

This clonotype was counted at least ten times. The chain couples TRBV5-1 to TRBJ2-2, with TRBD1 matching 9 bases. The CDR3 is made up of 15 amino acids. Looked up from germline, CDR1 is SGHRS and CDR2 is YFSETQ. The J segment lost 4 bases and the V segment lost 4 bases, leaving 5 bases of the junction unmatched. CDR3 protein: CASSPDRGITGELFF. In DNA form, the CDR3 reads TGCGCCAGCAGCCCGGACAGGGGTATCACCGGGGAGCTGTTTTTT.

This clonotype has a handful of counts. The V call is TRBV5-5, the J call TRBJ1-5; D not certain. Germline V gives CDR1 SGHKS, CDR2 YYEKEE (reference sequence). Deletions cut 1 base from V and 5 bases from J, with 7 bases between. The CDR3 is made up of 13 amino acids. CDR3 region: CASSLWGYQPQHF. In DNA, the CDR3 is TGTGCCAGCAGCTTGTGGGGATATCAGCCCCAGCATTTT. Looking up the rest from reference TRBV5-5 and TRBJ1-5 gives the full variable domain: DAGVTQSPTHLIKTRGQQVTLRCSPISGHKSVSWYQQVLGQGPQFIFQYYEKEERGRGNFPDRFSARQFPNYSSELNVNALLLGDSALYLCASSLWGYQPQHFGDGTRLSIL.

The sample holds a few counts of this clonotype. The junction departs from germline at one end; a sequencing error may be responsible. V usage is TRBV27 and J usage is TRBJ1-1, with 10 bases lining up with TRBD1. The CDR3 runs 12 residues. Germline lookup yields CDR1 MNHEY and CDR2 SMNVEV (reference sequence). The CDR3 here is CASSPRDRGLIF. DNA of the CDR3: TGTGCCAGCAGTCCCAGGGACAGGGGCCTGATCTTT.

The V call is TRBV27, the J call TRBJ2-3; the D is unclear. Germline lookup yields CDR1 MNHEY and CDR2 SMNVEV (reference sequence). The V gene lost 2 bases and the J gene lost 6 bases, with 9 bases spanning the gap. The CDR3 has 13 residues. CDR3 in DNA: TGTGCCAGCAGTTTAAGTCCAGTGGATACGCAGTATTTT. It codes for CASSLSPVDTQYF.

This clonotype was observed many times. The gene calls are TRBV5-1 and TRBJ2-2; TRBD1 might be the D (6 bases). From germline, CDR1 is SGHRS and CDR2 YFSETQ. CDR3 size: 13 residues. Trimming cost V 5 bases and J 7 bases, with 12 bases left between them. The CDR3 loop reads CASREGGRGELFF. For the CDR3, the DNA is TGCGCCAGCAGAGAAGGGGGTCGCGGGGAGCTGTTTTTT.

The V and J genes are TRBV7-3 and TRBJ2-1; the match to TRBD2 covers 13 bases. CDR3 length: 15 amino acids. Germline assignment: CDR1 SGHTA and CDR2 FQGTGA. Losses at the gene ends were 2 bases for V and 10 bases for J; bases not matched to a gene: 5. CDR3 nucleotide sequence: TGTGCCAGCAGCTTAGGGACTAGCGGGGTCATGGAGCAGTTCTTC. It encodes CASSLGTSGVMEQFF.

This clonotype has only a few counts. CDR3 residues: CASSQDRTVNYGYTF. The CDR3 DNA reads as TGTGCCAGCAGCCAAGATCGGACGGTCAACTATGGCTACACCTTC. This chain connects TRBV3-1 to TRBJ1-2; D unclear. The germline V gene encodes CDR1 LGHDT and CDR2 YNNKEL (reference sequence). This CDR3 is 15 amino acids long. V dropped 0 bases and J dropped 2 bases, with 10 bases sitting between them.

The rearrangement joins TRBV3-1 to TRBJ2-7; a possible D gene is TRBD1 (5 bases). CDR1 and CDR2 (germline): LGHDT, YNNKEL (reference sequence). CDR3 length: 16 amino acids. V was trimmed by 0 bases and J by 4 bases, leaving 16 bases between them. The CDR3 protein is CASSQEAGSNMYEQYF. The CDR3 DNA is TGTGCCAGCAGCCAAGAGGCAGGGTCTAATATGTACGAGCAGTACTTC.

This clonotype was observed many times. The rearrangement joins TRBV7-2 to TRBJ2-5, with D unclear. V was pared by 5 bases and J by 3 bases, with 13 bases between. Germline-derived CDR1 and CDR2 are SGHTA and FQGNSA. This CDR3 has 14 amino acids. CDR3 amino acids: CASSPRAQKETQYF. The CDR3 bases are TGTGCCAGCAGCCCCCGGGCCCAAAAAGAGACCCAGTACTTC. Based on the CDR3 plus reference TRBV7-2 and TRBJ2-5, the full variable domain is GAGVSQSPSNKVTEKGKDVELRCDPISGHTALYWYRQSLGQGLEFLIYFQGNSAPDKSGLPSDRFSAERTGGSVSTLTIQRTQQEDSAVYLCASSPRAQKETQYFGPGTRLLVL.

This clonotype was detected a few times. The chain couples TRBV4-1 to TRBJ1-1, with D possibly TRBD1 on 6 matching bases. The V end was cut by 4 bases, the J end by 4 bases, with 10 bases between. This CDR3 contains 13 residues. Germline CDR1 reads MGHRA; CDR2 reads YSYEKL. The CDR3 loop reads CASSRGPGTEAFF. The CDR3 DNA is TGCGCCAGCAGCCGGGGGCCCGGCACTGAAGCTTTCTTT.

V gene TRBV18 combines with J gene TRBJ2-7; D unresolved. Germline CDR1 and CDR2: KGHSH and LQKENI. The CDR3 loop spans 13 amino acids. The V and J ends lost 2 bases and 6 bases respectively, with 11 bases between them. CDR3 residues: CASSPGSGSEQYV. The CDR3 coding sequence is TGTGCCAGCTCACCAGGTTCAGGTTCCGAGCAGTACGTC.

The chain joins TRBV4-1 to TRBJ2-7; the D gene could be TRBD1 or TRBD2 (6 bases each). CDR3 length equals 15 residues. V was clipped by 1 base and J by 2 bases, with 12 bases between them. Germline values: CDR1 MGHRA, CDR2 YSYEKL. This CDR3 reads CASSQAPGDTYEQYV. CDR3 nucleotide sequence: TGCGCCAGCAGCCAAGCACCGGGGGACACCTACGAGCAGTACGTC.

The chain carries TRBV5-1 and TRBJ1-1, with D possibly being TRBD1 (5 bases). CDR3 length: 15 residues. Germline V gene data show CDR1 as SGHRS and CDR2 as YFSETQ. V was trimmed by 3 bases and J by 3 bases, leaving 15 bases between them. The CDR3 protein is CASSSTGRGDTEAFF. CDR3 bases: TGCGCCAGCAGCTCCACAGGCCGGGGGGACACTGAAGCTTTCTTT. The full variable domain, in which reference TRBV5-1 and TRBJ1-1 provide the parts outside the CDR3, is KAGVTQTPRYLIKTRGQQVTLSCSPISGHRSVSWYQQTPGQGLQFLFEYFSETQRNKGNFPGRFSGRQFSNSRSEMNVSTLELGDSALYLCASSSTGRGDTEAFFGQGTRLTVV.

This chain uses TRBV28 with TRBJ1-5; D might be TRBD1 (5 bases). The germline CDR1 and CDR2 sequences are MDHEN and SYDVKM. This CDR3 is built from 14 residues. The V and J ends lost 3 bases and 6 bases respectively, with 12 bases between them. CDR3 region: CASSFLGTAQPQHF. Here the CDR3 DNA reads TGTGCCAGCAGTTTTTTGGGGACGGCTCAGCCCCAGCATTTT.

This chain connects TRBV5-5 to TRBJ1-5; D is unresolved. The CDR3 contains 13 residues. V lost 6 bases and J 5 bases, leaving 12 bases between the germline ends. The V gene's germline CDR1 is SGHKS and CDR2 YYEKEE (reference sequence). The CDR3 is CASTPAPDQPQHF. The CDR3 DNA sequence: TGTGCCAGCACCCCGGCCCCGGATCAGCCCCAGCATTTT.

This clonotype was counted many times. This chain links TRBV6-4 with TRBJ2-4; TRBD2 matches at 10 bases. The CDR3 runs to 15 residues. The V and J ends lost 2 bases and 6 bases, in that order; junction bases with no gene match: 4. Germline CDR1 is MRHNA and CDR2 is SNTAGT. The CDR3 sequence is CASSDQAGGGNIQYF. The CDR3 nucleotides read TGTGCCAGCAGTGACCAAGCGGGGGGGGGAAACATTCAGTACTTC.

J is TRBJ1-2 and V is TRBV10-2; D is undetermined. From germline, CDR1 is WSHSY and CDR2 SAAADI. This CDR3 contains 14 residues. Trimming pared 5 bases from V and 5 bases from J, leaving 15 bases between. Written as DNA, the CDR3 is TGCGCCAGCAGTTCGGACGTGGAGTTTTATGGCTACACCTTC. Its translation: CASSSDVEFYGYTF.

The chain couples TRBV20-1 to TRBJ2-5, with D hard to call. Germline V gives CDR1 DFQATT, CDR2 SNEGSKA (reference sequence). Trimming stripped 3 bases from V and 2 bases from J, with 4 bases between. The CDR3 is made up of 11 amino acids. CDR3 nucleotide sequence: TGCAGTGCTAGCGGTCAAGAGACCCAGTACTTC. It yields the protein CSASGQETQYF.

This clonotype has more than one count but fewer than ten. The rearrangement uses TRBV10-3 and TRBJ1-3, with TRBD1 as a possible D gene (5 bases). CDR1 ENHRY and CDR2 SYGVKD come from the germline V gene. The CDR3 sequence is 14 residues long. Trimming stripped 6 bases from V and 1 base from J, with 10 bases between. The CDR3 loop is CAIRGEGSGNTIYF. The CDR3 DNA follows: TGTGCCATCAGGGGGGAAGGGTCTGGAAACACCATATATTTT.

The CDR3 nucleotides are TGCGCCAGCAGAAACCCTAGCGAGATAGGCGGGGAGCTGTTTTTT. It encodes CASRNPSEIGGELFF. The chain couples TRBV5-1 to TRBJ2-2, with a tentative D call TRBD2 (6 bases). V was shortened by 5 bases and J by 7 bases, with 18 bases between the two germline ends. Looked up from germline, CDR1 is SGHRS and CDR2 is YFSETQ. There are 15 residues in the CDR3.

This chain connects TRBV2 to TRBJ1-5; 8 bases align to TRBD1. This CDR3 has 15 amino acids. The ends lost 5 bases at V and 2 bases at J; junction bases unmatched: 5. The germline V gene encodes CDR1 SNHLY and CDR2 FYNNEI. The CDR3 spells CASSLQGVGNQPQHF. CDR3 DNA: TGTGCCAGCAGTTTACAGGGGGTCGGCAATCAGCCCCAGCATTTT.

This clonotype has a single count. The genes are TRBV9 and TRBJ1-1; D not certain. The CDR3 contains 14 residues. Germline V gives CDR1 SGDLS, CDR2 YYNGEE. Trimming shortened V by 2 bases and J by 3 bases, and 11 bases separated the two germline ends. The CDR3 here is CASSVTDGYTEAFF. The CDR3 DNA sequence: TGTGCCAGCAGCGTTACGGACGGGTACACTGAAGCTTTCTTT.

This clonotype was observed at least ten times. The chain carries TRBV27 and TRBJ2-1, with D possibly being TRBD1 (5 bases). V gave up 8 bases and J gave up 11 bases, with 13 bases separating them. This CDR3 has 11 amino acids. Germline values: CDR1 MNHEY, CDR2 SMNVEV (reference sequence). As DNA, the CDR3 is TGTGCCAGCCGCAGGGTCGGGCAGCAGTTCTTC. Residues: CASRRVGQQFF.

The gene calls are TRBV7-2 and TRBJ1-5; no reliable D call. The CDR3 runs 13 residues. The ends were cut back, 3 bases at V and 4 bases at J, with 7 bases in the middle. CDR1 SGHTA and CDR2 FQGNSA come from the germline V gene. The CDR3 spells CASSFVGNQPQHF. The CDR3 bases are TGTGCCAGCAGCTTTGTAGGGAATCAGCCCCAGCATTTT.

This clonotype appeared a few times. V is TRBV20-1 and J is TRBJ1-2, with TRBD1 matching over 10 bases. This CDR3 has 12 residues. The germline V gene has CDR1 DFQATT and CDR2 SNEGSKA (reference sequence). Germline trimming cut 3 bases from V and 8 bases from J; bases unmatched to any gene: 3. CDR3 DNA: TGCAGTGCTAGGGTGACAGGGGGCGGCTACACCTTC. This gives the protein CSARVTGGGYTF.

This clonotype was counted a few times. This sequence joins TRBV7-2 and TRBJ2-5; 8 positions match TRBD1. J was trimmed by 5 bases and V by 5 bases; bases with no gene match: 7. Per the germline V gene, CDR1 is SGHTA and CDR2 is FQGNSA. The CDR3 runs 14 residues. CDR3 amino acids: CASSARQGSETQYF. CDR3 in DNA: TGTGCCAGCAGCGCCCGACAGGGGAGCGAGACCCAGTACTTC.